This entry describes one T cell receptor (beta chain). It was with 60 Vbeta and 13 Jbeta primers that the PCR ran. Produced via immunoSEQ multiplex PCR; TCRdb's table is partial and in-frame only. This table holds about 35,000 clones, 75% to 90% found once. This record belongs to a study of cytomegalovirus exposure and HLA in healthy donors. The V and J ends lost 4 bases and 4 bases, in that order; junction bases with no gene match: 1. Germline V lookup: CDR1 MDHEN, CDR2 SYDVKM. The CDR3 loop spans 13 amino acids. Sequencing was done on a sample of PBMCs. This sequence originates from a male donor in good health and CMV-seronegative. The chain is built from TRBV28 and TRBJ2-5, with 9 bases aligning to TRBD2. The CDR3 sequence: CASSSLAGETQYF. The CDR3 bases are TGTGCCAGCAGTTCACTAGCGGGAGAGACCCAGTACTTC. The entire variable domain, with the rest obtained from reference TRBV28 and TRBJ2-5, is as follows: DVKVTQSSRYLVKRTGEKVFLECVQDMDHENMFWYRQDPGLGLRLIYFSYDVKMKEKGDIPEGYSVSREKKERFSLILESASTNQTSMYLCASSSLAGETQYFGPGTRLLVL.